A selection of T cell receptor beta chains follows, all from one sample in a study of T cells expressing NK-cell markers. TCRdb re-analyzed the 5' RACE reads; it lists each CDR3 protein once, without DNA. The specimen's table records almost 450,000 distinct CDR3 sequences. The sequenced material came from blood T cells: a sorted CD56 or NKG2C T cell subset, CD4+ or CD8+ T cells, or bulk PBMC T cells (not recorded which). The receptors were sampled from a woman between 18 and 70 years old in good health. CDR3s include the opening cysteine and the closing phenylalanine or tryptophan.

V	J	CDR3
TRBV5-1	TRBJ2-7	CASSLVSGAEQYF
TRBV12-3/TRBV12-4	TRBJ2-3	CASSFGTRYPDTQYF
TRBV19	TRBJ2-7	CASSLGGLAGTYEQYF
TRBV29-1	TRBJ2-5	CSVRTGGLETQYF
TRBV4-3	TRBJ2-1	CASSQPGTGKNEQFF
TRBV12-3/TRBV12-4	TRBJ1-1	CASSAGQTNTEAFF
TRBV27	TRBJ2-3	CASSSGTGGSDTQYF
TRBV10-2	TRBJ1-2	CASSEYSNYGYTF
TRBV7-3	TRBJ2-3	CASSLEARTDTQYF
TRBV6-2/TRBV6-3	TRBJ2-7	CASSYFIRDDLSYEQYF
TRBV24-1	TRBJ1-6	CATSDGSGTGPYSYNSPLHF
TRBV7-3	TRBJ2-1	CASSLVPGTDKGNEQFF
TRBV19	TRBJ1-1	CASSIGSGNTEAFF
TRBV7-9	TRBJ1-1	CASSSTGYPEAFF
TRBV20-1	TRBJ1-2	CSAPGQGSSYGYTF
TRBV6-2/TRBV6-3	TRBJ1-5	CASSYEGYNQPQHF
TRBV5-1	TRBJ2-6	CASSFAGAGANVLTF
TRBV7-2	TRBJ1-1	CASSLQIANTEAFF
TRBV5-1	TRBJ2-7	CASSPVSSAREKQYF
TRBV7-2	TRBJ2-7	CASSMDREGEQYF
TRBV25-1	TRBJ2-2	CAISDSGGLGFGELFF
TRBV4-3	TRBJ2-7	CASSRSTGTGGAEQYF
TRBV6-1	TRBJ2-4	CASTSALAKNIQYF
TRBV29-1	TRBJ2-6	CSVFSGANVLTF
TRBV20-1	TRBJ2-1	CSATLGDEQFF
TRBV5-1	TRBJ2-1	CASSSGTSVSNEQFF
TRBV6-1	TRBJ2-1	CASTPRDYNEQFF
TRBV24-1	TRBJ2-5	CATSDFPPPGLRETQYF
TRBV12-3/TRBV12-4	TRBJ2-6	CASSPRATGANVLTF
TRBV5-1	TRBJ1-2	CASSFLQGAYEGYTF
TRBV19	TRBJ2-1	CASSIGGGTYNEQFF
TRBV20-1	TRBJ1-1	CSAPGPMNTEAFF
TRBV20-1	TRBJ1-1	CSVGEGNTEAFF
TRBV12-3/TRBV12-4	TRBJ1-1	CASTLGSSAFF
TRBV6-1	TRBJ2-1	CASSASGMRKQFF
TRBV10-3	TRBJ2-2	CAISAGRSTGELFF
TRBV6-1	TRBJ1-2	CASRPGANNGYTF
TRBV7-9	TRBJ2-3	CASRRAGGGADTQYF
TRBV12-3/TRBV12-4	TRBJ1-2	CASSLAGPNGYTF
TRBV11-2	TRBJ2-1	CASSFLLAGGRSYNEQFF
TRBV14	TRBJ1-2	CASSHHRVPNYGYTF
TRBV20-1	TRBJ2-2	CSARDTAVGELFF
TRBV6-5	TRBJ1-2	CASSSPGRDRGRNYGYTF
TRBV29-1	TRBJ2-1	CSVAPLSLAGGPYEQFF
TRBV4-3	TRBJ1-6	CASSQEGSPLHF
TRBV7-2	TRBJ1-5	CASSSRTGGQPQHF
TRBV15	TRBJ1-3	CATSRDHGGSGNTIYF
TRBV18	TRBJ2-1	CASSPLAGRSGNEQFF